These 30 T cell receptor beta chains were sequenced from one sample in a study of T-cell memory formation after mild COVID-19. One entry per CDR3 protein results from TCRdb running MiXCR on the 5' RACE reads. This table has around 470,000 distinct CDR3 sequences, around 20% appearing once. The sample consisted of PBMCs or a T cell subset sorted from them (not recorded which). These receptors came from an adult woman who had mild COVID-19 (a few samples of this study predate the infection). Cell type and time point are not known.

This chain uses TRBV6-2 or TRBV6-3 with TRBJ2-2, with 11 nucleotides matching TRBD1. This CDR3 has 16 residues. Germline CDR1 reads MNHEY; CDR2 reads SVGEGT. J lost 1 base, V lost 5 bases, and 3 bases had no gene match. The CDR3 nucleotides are TGTGCCAGCAGTCGGACAGGGGGCTGGAACACCGGGGAGCTGTTTTTT. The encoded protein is CASSRTGGWNTGELFF.

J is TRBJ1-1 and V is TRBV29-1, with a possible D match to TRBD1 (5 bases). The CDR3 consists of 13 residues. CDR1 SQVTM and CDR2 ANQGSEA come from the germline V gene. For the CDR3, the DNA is TGCAGTGCGGGGGGAGGGGCCGGCACTGAAGCTTTCTTT. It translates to CSAGGGAGTEAFF.

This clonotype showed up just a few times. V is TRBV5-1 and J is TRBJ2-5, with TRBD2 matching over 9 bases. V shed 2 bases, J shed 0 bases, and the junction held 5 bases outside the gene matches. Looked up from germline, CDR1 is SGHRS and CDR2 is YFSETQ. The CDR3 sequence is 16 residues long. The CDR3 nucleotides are TGCGCCAGCAGCTTACTCCTAGCGGGAAACCAAGAGACCCAGTACTTC. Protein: CASSLLLAGNQETQYF.

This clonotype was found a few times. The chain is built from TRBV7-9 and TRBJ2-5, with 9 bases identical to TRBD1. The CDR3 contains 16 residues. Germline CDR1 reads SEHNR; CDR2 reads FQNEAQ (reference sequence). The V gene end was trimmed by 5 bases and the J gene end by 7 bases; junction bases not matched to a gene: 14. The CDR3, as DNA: TGTGCCAGCAGCGTACAGGGGACAGGGCCTCTCGGGACCCAGTACTTC. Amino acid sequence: CASSVQGTGPLGTQYF.

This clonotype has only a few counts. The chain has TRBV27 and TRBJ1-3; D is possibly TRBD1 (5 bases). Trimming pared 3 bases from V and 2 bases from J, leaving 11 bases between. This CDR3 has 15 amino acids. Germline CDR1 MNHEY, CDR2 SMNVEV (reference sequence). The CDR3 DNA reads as TGTGCCAGCAGTTTGCGCAGGGATACTGGAAACACCATATATTTT. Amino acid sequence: CASSLRRDTGNTIYF.

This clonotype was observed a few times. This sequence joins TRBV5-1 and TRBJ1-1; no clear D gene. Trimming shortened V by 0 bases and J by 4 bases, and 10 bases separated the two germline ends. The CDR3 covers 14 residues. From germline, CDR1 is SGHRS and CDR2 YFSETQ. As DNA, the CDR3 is TGCGCCAGCAGCTTGGAGGAAAGACGCACTGAAGCTTTCTTT. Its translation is CASSLEERRTEAFF.

This chain's CDR3 is CASSSGTGYDEQYF. CDR3 nucleotides: TGCGCCAGCAGCTCCGGGACAGGGTATGACGAGCAGTACTTC. The J gene is TRBJ2-7, the V gene TRBV5-1, with 9 bases identical to TRBD1. Germline V gives CDR1 SGHRS, CDR2 YFSETQ. Trimming at V came to 3 bases and at J to 5 bases, leaving 6 bases not matched to a gene. This CDR3 has 14 residues.

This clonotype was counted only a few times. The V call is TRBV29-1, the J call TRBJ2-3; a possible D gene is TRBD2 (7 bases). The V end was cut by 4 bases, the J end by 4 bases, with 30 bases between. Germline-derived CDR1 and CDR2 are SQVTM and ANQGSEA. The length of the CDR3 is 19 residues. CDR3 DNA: TGCAGCGTTGGTCGGGGGGCAATTCTGACGAGGGCACCGCCAGATACGCAGTATTTT. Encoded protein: CSVGRGAILTRAPPDTQYF.

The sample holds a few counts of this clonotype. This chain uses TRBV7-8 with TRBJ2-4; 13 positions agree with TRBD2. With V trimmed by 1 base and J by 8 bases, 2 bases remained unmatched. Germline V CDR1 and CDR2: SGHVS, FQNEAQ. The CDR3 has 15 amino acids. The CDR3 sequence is CASSLGTSGSYIQYF. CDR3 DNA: TGTGCCAGCAGCTTAGGGACTAGCGGGAGTTACATTCAGTACTTC.

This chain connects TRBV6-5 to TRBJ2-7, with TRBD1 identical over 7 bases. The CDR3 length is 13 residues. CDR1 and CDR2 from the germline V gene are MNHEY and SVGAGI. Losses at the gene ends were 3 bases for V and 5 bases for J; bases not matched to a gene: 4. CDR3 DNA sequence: TGTGCCAGCAGTTATAGGACAGGTCACGAGCAGTACTTC. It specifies CASSYRTGHEQYF.

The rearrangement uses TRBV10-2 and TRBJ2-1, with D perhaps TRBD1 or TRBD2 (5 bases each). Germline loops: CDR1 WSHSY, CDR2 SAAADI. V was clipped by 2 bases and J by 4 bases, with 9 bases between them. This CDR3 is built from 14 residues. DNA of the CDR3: TGCGCCAGCAGTGAGGAGTGGGGGTACAATGAGCAGTTCTTC. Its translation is CASSEEWGYNEQFF.

CDR3 coding DNA: TGTGCCAGCAGAGGCGGGAGTTTGACAGGGAGCTCCTACGAGCAGTACTTC. Residues: CASRGGSLTGSSYEQYF. The J gene is TRBJ2-7, the V gene TRBV6-1; D is perhaps TRBD1 or TRBD2 (7 bases each). CDR1 is MNHNS, CDR2 SASEGT, per germline. Deletions cut 6 bases from V and 0 bases from J, with 21 bases between. The CDR3 totals 17 residues.

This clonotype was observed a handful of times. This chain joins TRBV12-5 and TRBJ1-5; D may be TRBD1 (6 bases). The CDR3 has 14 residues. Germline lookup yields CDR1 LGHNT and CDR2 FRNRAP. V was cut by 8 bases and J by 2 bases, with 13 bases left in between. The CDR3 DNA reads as TGTGCTAGTACAATCGGGGGCGGCAATCAGCCCCAGCATTTT. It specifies CASTIGGGNQPQHF.

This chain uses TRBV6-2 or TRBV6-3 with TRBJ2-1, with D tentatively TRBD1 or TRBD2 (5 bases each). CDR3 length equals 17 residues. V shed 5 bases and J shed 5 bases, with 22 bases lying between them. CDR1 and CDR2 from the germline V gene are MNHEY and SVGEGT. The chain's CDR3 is CASSTLTGPPLNNEQFF. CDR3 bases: TGTGCCAGCAGTACCCTGACGGGACCCCCCCTTAACAATGAGCAGTTCTTC.

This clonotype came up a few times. CDR3 loop: CSVEPPGRVRAEQFF. CDR3 nucleotides: TGCAGCGTTGAACCTCCCGGGAGAGTCAGGGCTGAGCAGTTCTTC. The rearrangement uses TRBV29-1 and TRBJ2-1; a weak D match, TRBD2 (6 bases). The V end was cut by 2 bases, the J end by 9 bases, with 20 bases between. The CDR3 contains 15 residues. Germline CDR1 and CDR2: SQVTM and ANQGSEA.

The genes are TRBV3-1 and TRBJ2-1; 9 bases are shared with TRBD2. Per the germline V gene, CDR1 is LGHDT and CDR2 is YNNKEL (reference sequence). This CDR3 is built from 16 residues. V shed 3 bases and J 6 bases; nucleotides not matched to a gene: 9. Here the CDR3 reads CASSQSGTSLGNEQFF. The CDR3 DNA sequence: TGTGCCAGCAGCCAGTCCGGGACTAGCTTGGGCAATGAGCAGTTCTTC.

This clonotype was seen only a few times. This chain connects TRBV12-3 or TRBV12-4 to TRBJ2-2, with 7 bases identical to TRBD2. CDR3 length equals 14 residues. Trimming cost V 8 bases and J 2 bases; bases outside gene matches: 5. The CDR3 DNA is TGTGCCAGCCAACCGGGACTAAACACCGGGGAGCTGTTTTTT. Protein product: CASQPGLNTGELFF.

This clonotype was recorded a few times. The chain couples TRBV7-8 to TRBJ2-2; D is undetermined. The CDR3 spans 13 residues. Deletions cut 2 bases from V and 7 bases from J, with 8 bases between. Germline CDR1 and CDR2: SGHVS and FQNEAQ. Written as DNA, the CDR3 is TGTGCCAGCAGCTTACGGCTGGGCGGGGAGCTGTTTTTT. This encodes CASSLRLGGELFF.

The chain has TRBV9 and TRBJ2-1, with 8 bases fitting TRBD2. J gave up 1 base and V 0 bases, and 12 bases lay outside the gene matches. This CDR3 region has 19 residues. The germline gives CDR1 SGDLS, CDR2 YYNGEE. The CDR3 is CASSVAGGSGDQSYNEQFF. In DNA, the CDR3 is TGTGCCAGCAGCGTAGCTGGAGGTAGCGGGGACCAATCCTACAATGAGCAGTTCTTC.

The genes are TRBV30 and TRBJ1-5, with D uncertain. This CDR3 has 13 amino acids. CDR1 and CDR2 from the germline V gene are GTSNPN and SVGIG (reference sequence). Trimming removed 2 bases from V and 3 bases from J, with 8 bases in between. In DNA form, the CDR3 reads TGTGCCTGGAGTCGACCCCCCAATCAGCCCCAGCATTTT. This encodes CAWSRPPNQPQHF.

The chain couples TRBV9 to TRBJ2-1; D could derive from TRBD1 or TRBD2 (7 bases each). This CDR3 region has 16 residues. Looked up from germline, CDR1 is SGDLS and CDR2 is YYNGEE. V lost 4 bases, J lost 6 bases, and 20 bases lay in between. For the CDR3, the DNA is TGTGCCAGCAGCTCAGGGGGGGTCCCCTCGGGCAATGAGCAGTTCTTC. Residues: CASSSGGVPSGNEQFF. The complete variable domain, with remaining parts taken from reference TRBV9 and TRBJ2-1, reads DSGVTQTPKHLITATGQRVTLRCSPRSGDLSVYWYQQSLDQGLQFLIQYYNGEERAKGNILERFSAQQFPDLHSELNLSSLELGDSALYFCASSSGGVPSGNEQFFGPGTRLTVL.

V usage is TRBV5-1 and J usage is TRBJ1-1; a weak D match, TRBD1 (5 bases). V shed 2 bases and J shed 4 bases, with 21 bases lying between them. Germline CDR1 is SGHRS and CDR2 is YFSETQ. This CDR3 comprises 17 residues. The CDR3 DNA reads TGCGCCAGCAGCTTTTGGGGCGGGGGATATGGCGGCACTGAAGCTTTCTTT. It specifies CASSFWGGGYGGTEAFF.

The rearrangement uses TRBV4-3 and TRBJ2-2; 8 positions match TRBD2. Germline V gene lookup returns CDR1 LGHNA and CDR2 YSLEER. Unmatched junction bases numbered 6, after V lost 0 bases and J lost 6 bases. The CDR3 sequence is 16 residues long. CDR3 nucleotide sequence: TGCGCCAGCAGCCAAGACATGAGCGGGAGTTCCGGGGAGCTGTTTTTT. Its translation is CASSQDMSGSSGELFF.

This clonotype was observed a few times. The CDR3 loop reads CASSFLFVDTQYF. CDR3 coding DNA: TGTGCCAGCAGCTTTCTATTTGTAGATACGCAGTATTTT. The chain combines TRBV11-2 with TRBJ2-3; D not certain. Germline CDR1 SGHAT, CDR2 FQNNGV. CDR3 length equals 13 residues. V was clipped by 3 bases and J by 5 bases, with 9 bases between them.

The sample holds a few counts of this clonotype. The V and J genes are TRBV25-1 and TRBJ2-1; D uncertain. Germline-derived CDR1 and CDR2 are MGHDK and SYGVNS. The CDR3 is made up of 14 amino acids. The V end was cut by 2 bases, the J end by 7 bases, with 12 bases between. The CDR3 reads CASSERTQVNEQFF. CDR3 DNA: TGTGCCAGCAGTGAAAGGACCCAGGTGAATGAGCAGTTCTTC. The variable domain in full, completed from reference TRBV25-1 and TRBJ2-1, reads EADIYQTPRYLVIGTGKKITLECSQTMGHDKMYWYQQDPGMELHLIHYSYGVNSTEKGDLSSESTVSRIRTEHFPLTLESARPSHTSQYLCASSERTQVNEQFFGPGTRLTVL.

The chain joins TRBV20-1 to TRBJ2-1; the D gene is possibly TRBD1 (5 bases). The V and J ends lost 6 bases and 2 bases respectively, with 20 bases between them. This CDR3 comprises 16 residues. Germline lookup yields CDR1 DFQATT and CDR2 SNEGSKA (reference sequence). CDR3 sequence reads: CSALVRASSPYNEQFF. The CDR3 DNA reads TGCAGTGCCCTGGTCAGGGCCAGTTCTCCCTACAATGAGCAGTTCTTC.

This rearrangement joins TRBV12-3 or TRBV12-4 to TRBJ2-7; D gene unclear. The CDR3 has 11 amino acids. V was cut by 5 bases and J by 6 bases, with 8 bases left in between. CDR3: CASSRVGEQYF. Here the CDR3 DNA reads TGTGCCAGCAGTCGCGTGGGCGAGCAGTACTTC.

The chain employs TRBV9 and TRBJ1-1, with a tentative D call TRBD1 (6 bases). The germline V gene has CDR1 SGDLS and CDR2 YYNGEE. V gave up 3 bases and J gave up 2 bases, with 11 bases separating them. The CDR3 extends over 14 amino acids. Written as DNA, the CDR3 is TGTGCCAGCAGCGCGTACAGGGAAAACACTGAAGCTTTCTTT. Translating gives CASSAYRENTEAFF.

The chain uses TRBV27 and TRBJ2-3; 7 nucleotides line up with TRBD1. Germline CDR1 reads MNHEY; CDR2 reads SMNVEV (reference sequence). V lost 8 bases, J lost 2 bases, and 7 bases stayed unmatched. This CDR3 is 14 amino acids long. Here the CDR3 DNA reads TGTGCCAGCGGCACAGGGGCTTTCACAGATACGCAGTATTTT. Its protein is CASGTGAFTDTQYF.

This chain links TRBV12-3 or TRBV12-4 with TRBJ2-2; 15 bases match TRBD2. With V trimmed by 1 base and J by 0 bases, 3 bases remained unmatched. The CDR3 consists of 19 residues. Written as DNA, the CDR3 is TGTGCCAGCAGTTTAGTAGGACTAGCGGGGGGGCCGAACACCGGGGAGCTGTTTTTT. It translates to CASSLVGLAGGPNTGELFF.